This is a list of T cell receptor beta chains from one sample in a study of Tregs in tolerant kidney transplant recipients. Clones were sequenced by immunoSEQ multiplex PCR, and TCRdb holds only the in-frame ones, with some missing. The top ten clones hold 2.5% to 4% of a sample with 15,000 to 17,000 clones, 45% to 55% of them seen once. These receptors are not linked to any known antigen. The specimen comprised CD4+ T cells from blood cultured with allogeneic cells, sampled before the transplant. The receptor source for this set is a human patient who received a combined kidney and bone marrow transplant. Each CDR3 is given with its conserved first and last residue. A D gene is named only where the DNA matches it firmly. Clone size is shown for a subset of rows, as once, few, many or a class of expanded clone.

clone size: few; V gene: TRBV11-3; J gene: TRBJ2-1; D gene: -; CDR3 DNA: TGTGCCAGCAGCTTAGCCCGACTGAATGAGCAGTTCTTC; CDR3 protein: CASSLARLNEQFF
clone size: few; V gene: TRBV7-2; J gene: TRBJ2-1; D gene: -; CDR3 DNA: TGTGCCAGCAGCTTAGAACAGGGTCCCTACAATGAGCAGTTCTTC; CDR3 protein: CASSLEQGPYNEQFF
clone size: -; V gene: TRBV9; J gene: TRBJ2-1; D gene: TRBD2; CDR3 DNA: TGTGCCAGCAGCGTGGGGGGGAGGGGCCGTTACAATGAGCAGTTCTTC; CDR3 protein: CASSVGGRGRYNEQFF
clone size: -; V gene: TRBV7-9; J gene: TRBJ2-7; D gene: -; CDR3 DNA: TGTGCCAGCAGCTCCCGGTGGTACGAGCAGTACTTC; CDR3 protein: CASSSRWYEQYF
clone size: -; V gene: TRBV7-8; J gene: TRBJ2-5; D gene: -; CDR3 DNA: TGTGCCAGCAGCTTACGGGTAGAGACCCAGTACTTC; CDR3 protein: CASSLRVETQYF
clone size: few; V gene: TRBV27; J gene: TRBJ2-3; D gene: TRBD2; CDR3 DNA: TGTGCCAGCAGTTTGAGCGGGGGGGCGGTAGATACGCAGTATTTT; CDR3 protein: CASSLSGGAVDTQYF
clone size: -; V gene: TRBV4-2; J gene: TRBJ2-5; D gene: TRBD2; CDR3 DNA: TGTGCCAGCAGCCAAGAAAGGCGGGGGGGCCGCGAGACCCAGTACTTC; CDR3 protein: CASSQERRGGRETQYF
clone size: medium-sized; V gene: TRBV5-1; J gene: TRBJ2-1; D gene: TRBD1; CDR3 DNA: TGCGCCAGCAGCTCGGGACAGGGTAATTTCGATGAGCAGTTCTTC; CDR3 protein: CASSSGQGNFDEQFF
clone size: -; V gene: TRBV7-9; J gene: TRBJ2-7; D gene: -; CDR3 DNA: TGTGCCAGCAGCTTGACACGATACGAGCAGTACTTC; CDR3 protein: CASSLTRYEQYF
clone size: -; V gene: TRBV6-5; J gene: TRBJ2-6; D gene: -; CDR3 DNA: TGTGCCAGCTCCAGGACAGCTGGGGCCAACGTCCTGACTTTC; CDR3 protein: CASSRTAGANVLTF
clone size: -; V gene: TRBV5-1; J gene: TRBJ1-5; D gene: -; CDR3 DNA: TGCGCCAGCAGCTTGGGAGAGGGCAATCAGCCCCAGCATTTT; CDR3 protein: CASSLGEGNQPQHF
clone size: -; V gene: TRBV2; J gene: TRBJ1-2; D gene: -; CDR3 DNA: TGTGCCAGCGTCTTTGGGCAGGCTAACTATGGCTACACCTTC; CDR3 protein: CASVFGQANYGYTF
clone size: -; V gene: TRBV6-5; J gene: TRBJ2-3; D gene: TRBD2; CDR3 DNA: TGTGCCAGCAGTTCTAGAGCGGGGGGGCGTACAGATACGCAGTATTTT; CDR3 protein: CASSSRAGGRTDTQYF